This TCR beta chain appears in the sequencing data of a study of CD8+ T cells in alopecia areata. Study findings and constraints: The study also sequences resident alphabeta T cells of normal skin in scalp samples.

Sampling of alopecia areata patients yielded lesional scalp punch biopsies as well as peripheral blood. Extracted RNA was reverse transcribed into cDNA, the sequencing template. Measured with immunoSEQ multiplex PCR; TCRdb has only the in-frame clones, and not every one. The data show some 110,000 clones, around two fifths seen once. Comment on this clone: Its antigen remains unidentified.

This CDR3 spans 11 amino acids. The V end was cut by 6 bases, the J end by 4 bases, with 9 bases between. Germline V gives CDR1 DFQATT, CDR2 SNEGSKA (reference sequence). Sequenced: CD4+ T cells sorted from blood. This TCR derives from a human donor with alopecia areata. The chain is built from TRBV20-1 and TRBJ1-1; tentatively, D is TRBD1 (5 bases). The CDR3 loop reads CSAGGGTEAFF. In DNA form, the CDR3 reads TGCAGTGCGGGGGGTGGCACTGAAGCTTTCTTT.